This T cell receptor (beta chain) stems from a study of blood T cell repertoires in COVID-19. Across the whole study: Samples of COVID-19 (acute and convalescent) were obtained from the United States, Italy and Spain. PBMCs, B-cell-depleted T cells, or T cells provided the cDNA or gDNA that made up the material.

Source study methods: Reference gene primer amplification in the assay estimated nucleated cell counts. Assay used: immunoSEQ multiplex PCR; TCRdb lists only in-frame clones, some missing. V and J calls and clone size are copied from that table; D and trimming were computed from the DNA. Altogether roughly 300,000 clones are present, about 82% being singletons, with the ten largest covering 1.5% to 2%. V was cut by 1 base and J by 5 bases, with 11 bases left in between. The CDR3 contains 14 residues. Germline V gene lookup returns CDR1 SEHNR and CDR2 FQNEAQ (reference sequence). This TCR was sampled from a woman aged 50 to 60 with acute or convalescent COVID-19. Sequencing input: peripheral blood. The chain has TRBV7-9 and TRBJ1-1; perhaps TRBD1 as D (6 bases). The CDR3 here is CASSLGDIETEAFF. The CDR3 bases are TGTGCCAGCAGCTTAGGGGACATTGAAACTGAAGCTTTCTTT. Supplemented by reference TRBV7-9 and TRBJ1-1, the full variable domain reads DTGVSQNPRHKITKRGQNVTFRCDPISEHNRLYWYRQTLGQGPEFLTYFQNEAQLEKSRLLSDRFSAERPKGSFSTLEIQRTEQGDSAMYLCASSLGDIETEAFFGQGTRLTVV.